Included here is one TCR beta chain sequence, with context. J lost 7 bases, V lost 1 base, and 6 bases had no gene match. CDR3 length: 15 amino acids. Looked up from germline, CDR1 is SGHDN and CDR2 is FVKESK. Individuals selected for sequencing had exhibited CD8+CD57+ cell expansion on flow cytometry. The data were taken from a study of CD8+CD57+ T cells in acquired aplastic anemia. Study as a whole: Sorted CD4+ plus CD8+ cells gave DNA averaging about 3.2 ug.

Using genomic DNA as the template, TCR beta VDJ and CDR3 profiling was carried out. TCRdb reprocessed the reads with MiXCR, giving one entry per CDR3 protein. This table holds 200,000 or so distinct CDR3 sequences, 50% to 70% found once. The rearrangement links TRBV14 to TRBJ2-1; 8 nucleotides line up with TRBD1. The sample comprised sorted CD4+, CD8+, or CD8+CD57+ T cells (not recorded which) from PBMCs. The clonotype was recovered from a human donor with aplastic anemia. The CDR3 DNA follows: TGTGCCAGCAGCCAAGTTCGACAGGGGTTGAATGAGCAGTTCTTC. Translated, it gives CASSQVRQGLNEQFF.